Below, 20 T cell receptor beta chains from the same sample are listed, as sequenced in a study of shared clonotypes between healthy human individuals (dated by TCRdb to between 2020 and 2021). To prepare the library, the immunoSEQ multiplex PCR assay was applied. Sourced from immuneACCESS, this table was stored by TCRdb with only in-frame sequences that have V and J called. A share of the clones is absent; for the studies checked, an unresolved V gene accounts for under half, and the remainder has no known explanation. For this sample there are fewer than 400,000 clones; over 65% appear just once. The ten largest account for 10% of the sample. The source material was memory CD4+ T cells sorted from blood. According to the study, the label for this sample's cell subset or site signals: CD45RA-negative fraction. These receptors came from a man younger than 40 in good health.

The J gene is TRBJ2-1, the V gene TRBV27, with 13 bases lining up with TRBD2. The CDR3 is made up of 19 amino acids. Germline trimming cut 3 bases from V and 0 bases from J; bases unmatched to any gene: 8. CDR1 is MNHEY, CDR2 SMNVEV, per germline (reference sequence). The CDR3 loop reads CASSLRTSGSGGSYNEQFF. The CDR3 DNA sequence: TGTGCCAGCAGTTTGCGGACTAGCGGGAGTGGGGGCTCCTACAATGAGCAGTTCTTC.

This clone was detected a few times. The chain couples TRBV11-2 to TRBJ2-3; 9 nucleotides align to TRBD2. This CDR3 has 17 residues. V was pared by 6 bases and J by 2 bases, with 12 bases of the junction left unmatched. The germline V gene has CDR1 SGHAT and CDR2 FQNNGV. CDR3 sequence (DNA): TGTGCCAGCAGAGATCTACGCGGGAGGGCCGCCACAGATACGCAGTATTTT. Its translation: CASRDLRGRAATDTQYF.

This chain uses TRBV5-1 with TRBJ2-7; 8 bases match TRBD1. J gave up 4 bases and V 4 bases, and 7 bases lay outside the gene matches. The CDR3 has 14 residues. Germline V gene lookup returns CDR1 SGHRS and CDR2 YFSETQ. This CDR3 reads CASSGRTGLYEQYF. DNA of the CDR3: TGCGCCAGCAGCGGAAGGACAGGGCTATACGAGCAGTACTTC.

The chain joins TRBV5-5 to TRBJ1-2; weak D call: TRBD1 (6 bases). Germline CDR1 reads SGHKS; CDR2 reads YYEKEE (reference sequence). CDR3 length: 11 amino acids. The V gene lost 7 bases and the J gene lost 4 bases, with 8 bases spanning the gap. The CDR3 reads CASGQLYGYTF. CDR3 nucleotides: TGTGCCAGCGGACAGCTCTATGGCTACACCTTC. The entire variable domain, with the rest obtained from reference TRBV5-5 and TRBJ1-2, is as follows: DAGVTQSPTHLIKTRGQQVTLRCSPISGHKSVSWYQQVLGQGPQFIFQYYEKEERGRGNFPDRFSARQFPNYSSELNVNALLLGDSALYLCASGQLYGYTFGSGTRLTVV.

The genes are TRBV14 and TRBJ1-1, with D possibly being TRBD1 (6 bases). The CDR3 sequence is 17 residues long. The V and J ends lost 0 bases and 5 bases respectively, with 19 bases between them. Germline loops: CDR1 SGHDN, CDR2 FVKESK. The CDR3 sequence is CASSQEGGRFFLTEAFF. CDR3 sequence (DNA): TGTGCCAGCAGCCAAGAAGGGGGTCGGTTCTTTTTGACTGAAGCTTTCTTT.

V is TRBV11-2 and J is TRBJ2-5, with TRBD2 as a possible D gene (7 bases). The CDR3 loop spans 14 amino acids. CDR1 is SGHAT and CDR2 is FQNNGV in the germline V gene. V was clipped by 5 bases and J by 4 bases, with 14 bases between them. The CDR3 DNA is TGTGCCAGCAGCCGTGGGGGGGCTACAGAGACCCAGTACTTC. Translated, it gives CASSRGGATETQYF.

This clone showed up many times. The CDR3 DNA is TGTGCCAGCAGCTTAGTCTTCGGAAGTTGGGGCGGGAGGGCCGGTGAGCAGTACTTC. Translating gives CASSLVFGSWGGRAGEQYF. The chain combines TRBV11-2 with TRBJ2-7; 9 bases fit TRBD2. CDR3 length: 19 residues. Germline trimming cut 1 base from V and 7 bases from J; bases unmatched to any gene: 20. Looked up from germline, CDR1 is SGHAT and CDR2 is FQNNGV.

The chain couples TRBV11-2 to TRBJ1-5, with D maybe TRBD1 (5 bases). V shed 4 bases and J shed 2 bases, with 12 bases lying between them. The germline gives CDR1 SGHAT, CDR2 FQNNGV. This CDR3 spans 15 amino acids. CDR3: CASSSPRAGNQPQHF. In nucleotides, the CDR3 is TGTGCCAGCAGCTCCCCCAGGGCCGGCAATCAGCCCCAGCATTTT.

The V call is TRBV12-5, the J call TRBJ2-3; no clear D. CDR3 length equals 17 residues. Germline CDR1 and CDR2: LGHNT and FRNRAP. V lost 1 base and J 0 bases, leaving 14 bases between the germline ends. CDR3 sequence (DNA): TGTGCTAGTGGTTTGGCCCTCCTCGGGCACAGCACAGATACGCAGTATTTT. It is translated as CASGLALLGHSTDTQYF.

The chain couples TRBV27 to TRBJ2-1; unclear D gene. Trimming removed 2 bases at V and 5 bases at J, with 10 bases between. Germline CDR1 MNHEY, CDR2 SMNVEV (reference sequence). The CDR3 extends over 14 amino acids. CDR3 region: CASSLHPRNNEQFF. CDR3 sequence (DNA): TGTGCCAGCAGTTTACACCCGAGGAACAATGAGCAGTTCTTC.

The chain recombines TRBV19 with TRBJ2-3; 13 bases map to TRBD2. The germline V gene encodes CDR1 LNHDA and CDR2 SQIVND (reference sequence). This CDR3 comprises 20 residues. V was clipped by 3 bases and J by 0 bases; unmatched bases: 12. The CDR3 reads CASSIPMGLAGTSSTDTQYF. CDR3 nucleotide sequence: TGTGCCAGTAGTATCCCAATGGGACTAGCGGGAACCTCTAGCACAGATACGCAGTATTTT.

The sample holds one count of this clone. V gene TRBV4-3 combines with J gene TRBJ2-6; D remains ambiguous. The V gene's germline CDR1 is LGHNA and CDR2 YSLEER. The V and J ends lost 0 bases and 4 bases respectively, with 19 bases between them. The CDR3 consists of 19 residues. The CDR3 region is CASSQEKLHGVSGANVLTF. The CDR3 region has the DNA TGCGCCAGCAGCCAAGAAAAACTGCATGGGGTCTCAGGGGCCAACGTCCTGACTTTC.

In regard to this clone: In the same sample, other DNA sequences code for this CDR3. V usage is TRBV7-9 and J usage is TRBJ2-5; D is unclear. CDR1 SEHNR and CDR2 FQNEAQ come from the germline V gene (reference sequence). CDR3 length: 15 amino acids. V shed 1 base and J shed 1 base, with 10 bases lying between them. CDR3 nucleotides: TGTGCCAGCAGCTTAGGTGGGGATATCCAAGAGACCCAGTACTTC. Encoded protein: CASSLGGDIQETQYF.

The chain carries TRBV7-2 and TRBJ2-7; D is tentatively TRBD1 or TRBD2 (5 bases each). The CDR3 consists of 14 residues. The V end lost 3 bases, the J end lost 9 bases, and 18 bases lay between the germline ends. The germline V gene encodes CDR1 SGHTA and CDR2 FQGNSA. The CDR3 DNA reads TGTGCCAGCAGCTTGATTACTCAGGGAGTTGGGCAGTACTTC. Protein: CASSLITQGVGQYF.

This sequence joins TRBV29-1 and TRBJ2-3; possibly TRBD2 for D (5 bases). Looked up from germline, CDR1 is SQVTM and CDR2 is ANQGSEA. The CDR3 has 13 amino acids. The V end lost 1 base, the J end lost 2 bases, and 7 bases lay between the germline ends. CDR3 loop: CSVEAGYTDTQYF. CDR3 bases: TGCAGCGTTGAAGCGGGGTACACAGATACGCAGTATTTT.

The chain links TRBV7-3 to TRBJ1-5, with D possibly matching TRBD1 (5 bases). Trimming shortened V by 2 bases and J by 11 bases, and 13 bases separated the two germline ends. Germline-derived CDR1 and CDR2 are SGHTA and FQGTGA. The CDR3 is made up of 13 amino acids. CDR3 sequence: CASSLGGGSAQHF. The DNA for the CDR3 is TGTGCCAGCAGCTTAGGGGGTGGTTCGGCCCAGCATTTT. Filled out from reference TRBV7-3 and TRBJ1-5, the complete variable domain reads GAGVSQTPSNKVTEKGKYVELRCDPISGHTALYWYRQSLGQGPEFLIYFQGTGAADDSGLPNDRFFAVRPEGSVSTLKIQRTERGDSAVYLCASSLGGGSAQHFGDGTRLSIL.

The chain carries TRBV11-2 and TRBJ2-3; TRBD2 matches 11 bases. The CDR3 extends over 19 amino acids. Germline V gives CDR1 SGHAT, CDR2 FQNNGV. The ends lost 5 bases at V and 0 bases at J; junction bases unmatched: 13. CDR3 bases: TGTGCCAGCAGCCCTCGCCTAGCGGGAGGAATCACTAGCACAGATACGCAGTATTTT. Translated, it gives CASSPRLAGGITSTDTQYF.

This clone has just one count. This chain uses TRBV7-8 with TRBJ1-5; no firm D call. Trimming stripped 0 bases from V and 9 bases from J, with 15 bases between. Germline-derived CDR1 and CDR2 are SGHVS and FQNEAQ. CDR3 size: 15 residues. CDR3 coding DNA: TGTGCCAGCAGCTTAGCAGACCCCCAGGATTGGCCCCAGCATTTT. Amino acids: CASSLADPQDWPQHF.

The chain couples TRBV9 to TRBJ2-5, with D perhaps matching TRBD1 or TRBD2 (5 bases each). Germline CDR1 SGDLS, CDR2 YYNGEE. The CDR3 is made up of 18 amino acids. Trimming took off 0 bases at V and 5 bases at J, with 23 bases between the two ends. CDR3 in amino acids: CASSVGNAGGRAWETQYF. The CDR3 DNA is TGTGCCAGCAGCGTAGGGAACGCGGGTGGCAGGGCGTGGGAGACCCAGTACTTC.

This clone was observed at least ten times. V is TRBV20-1 and J is TRBJ2-5, with D maybe TRBD1 (6 bases). V lost 8 bases and J 4 bases, leaving 11 bases between the germline ends. The V gene's germline CDR1 is DFQATT and CDR2 SNEGSKA (reference sequence). The CDR3 is 11 residues long. CDR3 bases: TGCAGTACAGGGTTCCGAGAGACCCAGTACTTC. It translates to CSTGFRETQYF.